Sequencing of this TCR beta chain was carried out in a study of tumor-infiltrating lymphocytes in primary liver carcinoma. On the study more broadly: Ages ranged from 30 to 69, with HCC or mixed HCC-cholangiocarcinoma. The neoplasms were of stage T1-T3 N0M0, with dimensions of roughly 4.2 to 10 cm across. Study-wide results and limits: For tumor-adjacent and tumor-blood pairs, overlap was less than that seen for tumor region pairs.

The CDR3 has 15 residues. Germline CDR1 and CDR2: LGHNA and YNFKEQ. To note about this clonotype: The antigen remains undetermined. An end of the junction does not agree with germline; a read error may underlie this.

TCR beta cDNA was prepared out of approximately 470 ng total RNA by means of a constant-region primer. Libraries of TCR beta came from three nested multiplex PCR rounds with slightly modified ARM-PCR. Each of the first two PCR rounds ran approximately 9 cycles with TRBV1-TRBV30 forward and C-beta reverse primers. TCRdb reprocessed the multiplex PCR reads with MiXCR, giving one entry per CDR3 protein. This repertoire shows about 78,000 distinct CDR3 sequences, 71% found once; its top ten account for roughly 15%. RNA and DNA were co-extracted from roughly 20-30 mg of unsorted bulk tissue. The patients had histopathologically diagnosed primary liver carcinoma, and their disease was treated by surgical resection.

J is TRBJ2-4 and V is TRBV4-2, with 7 bases identical to TRBD2. The specimen sequenced was liver tumor tissue from sampling region 4. Subset indicated: tumor region T4, right-lateral pole. The sequence came from a woman in her fifties or sixties with primary liver carcinoma and hepatitis B virus infection. CDR3 DNA sequence: TGTGCCAGCAGTCAAGATTTGGGTGGCGGGAGAACGCAGTACTTC. Translating gives CASSQDLGGGRTQYF.